The sample holds a few counts of the clone carrying this T cell receptor (beta chain). The target antigen is unknown. The data were obtained in a study of T cells after yellow fever vaccination. Study results and limitations: Weaker in magnitude, the secondary response showed a faster peak on day 5 versus 15.

V was clipped by 7 bases and J by 4 bases, with 16 bases between them. The CDR3 has 15 amino acids. Germline CDR1 reads MNHNS; CDR2 reads SASEGT. Using its own MiXCR run on the 5' RACE reads, TCRdb lists one record per CDR3 protein. Of some 420,000 distinct CDR3 sequences detected, roughly 20% appear once; the ten largest clones hold roughly a sixth. Source: PBMCs, taken before the yellow fever booster vaccination. This clonotype originated in a man in his late teens or twenties who received the YFV17D yellow fever vaccine. This chain joins TRBV6-1 and TRBJ2-2; no clear D. This CDR3 reads CASTAAGQATGELFF. DNA for the CDR3: TGTGCCAGCACCGCCGCTGGTCAGGCCACCGGGGAGCTGTTTTTT.